The present T cell receptor (beta chain) was sequenced within a study of shared clonotypes between healthy human individuals. Sequencing was performed with immunoSEQ multiplex PCR; in TCRdb, only in-frame clones are kept and a portion is missing. The data hold over 2 million clones, with roughly 95% observed a single time. Germline V CDR1 and CDR2: GTSNPN, SVGIG (reference sequence). This CDR3 spans 13 amino acids. V lost 7 bases, J lost 4 bases, and 13 bases lay in between. Donors were healthy HIV-negative adults without recently reported acute infections or vaccinations. Input material: naive CD4+ T cells sorted from blood. Specified subset: CD45RA+ positively selected. V is TRBV30 and J is TRBJ1-4; no definite D call. This clonotype was sampled from a man aged 18 to 30 in good health. This CDR3 is CAYTMGVNEKLFF. DNA for the CDR3: TGTGCCTATACGATGGGAGTTAATGAAAAACTGTTTTTT. Drawing the rest from reference TRBV30 and TRBJ1-4, the complete variable domain is SQTIHQWPATLVQPVGSPLSLECTVEGTSNPNLYWYRQAAGRGLQLLFYSVGIGQISSEVPQNLSASRPQDRQFILSSKKLLLSDSGFYLCAYTMGVNEKLFFGSGTQLSVL.